The next 18 T cell receptor beta chains were all read from a single sample in a study of T cell changes during pregnancy in multiple sclerosis. The repertoire was sequenced with immunoSEQ multiplex PCR; TCRdb's copy has only in-frame clones and lacks some. The sample has under 70,000 clones, 85% to 95% seen once. Source: peripheral blood, taken in the third trimester of pregnancy. Receptors originate from a female donor in good health, enrolled as a control in a pregnancy study.

The V gene is TRBV11-2, the J gene TRBJ1-2, with 8 bases lining up with TRBD1. The V segment lost 6 bases and the J segment 6 bases; nucleotides outside the gene matches: 12. There are 15 residues in the CDR3. CDR1 and CDR2 from the germline V gene are SGHAT and FQNNGV. CDR3 loop: CASRRNRGEWDGYTF. In DNA form, the CDR3 reads TGTGCCAGCAGGCGTAACAGGGGGGAGTGGGATGGCTACACCTTC.

The CDR3 region is CASSLSAGRTGELFF. The DNA for the CDR3 is TGTGCCAGCAGTTTATCGGCAGGGCGCACCGGGGAGCTGTTTTTT. The chain recombines TRBV27 with TRBJ2-2; possible D gene TRBD1, 5 bases. Germline V CDR1 and CDR2: MNHEY, SMNVEV (reference sequence). V was clipped by 0 bases and J by 4 bases, with 9 bases between them. This CDR3 has 15 amino acids.

The rearrangement joins TRBV30 to TRBJ2-7; perhaps TRBD2 as D (5 bases). CDR3 size: 14 residues. Looked up from germline, CDR1 is GTSNPN and CDR2 is SVGIG (reference sequence). Deletions cut 0 bases from V and 6 bases from J, with 15 bases between. This CDR3 reads CAWSVGAGKFEQYF. CDR3 bases: TGTGCCTGGAGTGTAGGAGCCGGGAAGTTCGAGCAGTACTTC.

This chain uses TRBV2 with TRBJ2-2; D unresolved. Germline CDR1 and CDR2: SNHLY and FYNNEI. Trimming removed 4 bases from V and 7 bases from J, with 7 bases in between. This CDR3 comprises 12 residues. Written as DNA, the CDR3 is TGTGCCAGCAGTGGAGTTGGCGGGGAGCTGTTTTTT. It yields the protein CASSGVGGELFF.

The chain is built from TRBV2 and TRBJ1-2; the D is unclear. From germline, CDR1 is SNHLY and CDR2 FYNNEI. V lost 10 bases, J lost 8 bases, and 23 bases lay in between. This CDR3 is 14 amino acids long. The DNA for the CDR3 is TGTGCCACGAGGCAAGGAGGCCTAACGGGAGGCTACACCTTC. Protein sequence: CATRQGGLTGGYTF.

This clone showed up just a few times. The chain employs TRBV5-1 and TRBJ2-5, with 12 nucleotides matching TRBD2. After removal of 0 bases from V and 1 base from J, the junction contained 4 bases not matched to a gene. CDR1 SGHRS and CDR2 YFSETQ come from the germline V gene. CDR3 length equals 17 residues. Here the CDR3 DNA reads TGCGCCAGCAGCTTGGCCCCTAGCGGGGGGGGCCAAGAGACCCAGTACTTC. Its protein product is CASSLAPSGGGQETQYF.

This chain uses TRBV18 with TRBJ2-4, with D possibly matching TRBD2 (6 bases). V was trimmed by 4 bases and J by 1 base, leaving 14 bases between them. CDR3 length equals 16 residues. Germline loops: CDR1 KGHSH, CDR2 LQKENI. CDR3 in amino acids: CASSLLDSGAKNIQYF. CDR3 bases: TGTGCCAGCTCACTCCTAGACAGCGGGGCCAAAAACATTCAGTACTTC.

V usage is TRBV19 and J usage is TRBJ2-7, with 8 bases identical to TRBD1. Germline V gene lookup returns CDR1 LNHDA and CDR2 SQIVND (reference sequence). The V gene end was trimmed by 1 base and the J gene end by 2 bases; junction bases not matched to a gene: 4. The CDR3 spans 15 residues. The CDR3 region is CASSIGETGAYEQYF. The CDR3 DNA reads as TGTGCCAGTAGTATAGGCGAGACAGGGGCCTACGAGCAGTACTTC.

V gene TRBV5-1 combines with J gene TRBJ2-7; TRBD1 might be the D (5 bases). From germline, CDR1 is SGHRS and CDR2 YFSETQ. The CDR3 length is 15 residues. Trimming left V 1 base short and J 0 bases short, with 11 bases between. Here the CDR3 reads CASSLRDQGSYEQYF. The DNA for the CDR3 is TGCGCCAGCAGCTTGCGAGATCAGGGCTCCTACGAGCAGTACTTC.

The rearrangement joins TRBV9 to TRBJ2-7, with 7 positions matching TRBD1. Trimming removed 0 bases from V and 4 bases from J; junction bases left unmatched: 4. Germline values: CDR1 SGDLS, CDR2 YYNGEE. This CDR3 is built from 14 residues. The CDR3: CASSVGRGTYEQYF. CDR3 nucleotide sequence: TGTGCCAGCAGCGTAGGCAGGGGGACATACGAGCAGTACTTC. The entire variable domain, with the rest obtained from reference TRBV9 and TRBJ2-7, is as follows: DSGVTQTPKHLITATGQRVTLRCSPRSGDLSVYWYQQSLDQGLQFLIQYYNGEERAKGNILERFSAQQFPDLHSELNLSSLELGDSALYFCASSVGRGTYEQYFGPGTRLTVT.

This clone showed up just once. The chain links TRBV5-4 to TRBJ1-3; TRBD1 might be the D (6 bases). V was cut by 2 bases and J by 1 base, with 7 bases left in between. Germline V lookup: CDR1 SGHNT, CDR2 YYREEE (reference sequence). This CDR3 has 14 amino acids. In nucleotides, the CDR3 is TGTGCCAGCAGCTTCGGGACATCTGGAAACACCATATATTTT. Encoded protein: CASSFGTSGNTIYF.

The rearrangement links TRBV6-1 to TRBJ1-2, with a weak D call TRBD1 (5 bases). Germline CDR1 is MNHNS and CDR2 is SASEGT. The CDR3 contains 13 residues. V was trimmed by 7 bases and J by 10 bases, leaving 19 bases between them. DNA of the CDR3: TGTGCCAGCACTCCGGAGGGGTATGGCGACTACACCTTC. Its translation is CASTPEGYGDYTF.

The chain employs TRBV11-3 and TRBJ2-1; D unresolved. The CDR3 is 15 residues long. The V gene lost 1 base and the J gene lost 9 bases, with 16 bases spanning the gap. CDR1 and CDR2 (germline): SGHNT, YENEEA. The CDR3 nucleotides are TGTGCCAGCAGCTTAGGGCAGGTCGTGAGTGGTGAGCAGTTCTTC. Translated: CASSLGQVVSGEQFF.

J is TRBJ2-7 and V is TRBV2; a possible D gene is TRBD2 (6 bases). The V gene lost 3 bases and the J gene lost 3 bases, with 18 bases spanning the gap. The CDR3 has 16 residues. Germline assignment: CDR1 SNHLY and CDR2 FYNNEI. CDR3 nucleotides: TGTGCCAGCAGTGACCGGGCCAAAAACGGGGGCTACGAGCAGTACTTC. Encoded protein: CASSDRAKNGGYEQYF.

V is TRBV10-3 and J is TRBJ1-5; D remains ambiguous. Germline V gene data show CDR1 as ENHRY and CDR2 as SYGVKD. The CDR3 has 13 amino acids. Trimming took 6 bases from V and 7 from J, leaving 13 bases between them. This CDR3 is CAIRNSDGQPQHF. CDR3 DNA: TGTGCCATCAGAAACAGTGATGGGCAGCCCCAGCATTTT.

The chain carries TRBV9 and TRBJ2-1; 8 positions agree with TRBD2. After removal of 1 base from V and 6 bases from J, the junction contained 6 bases not matched to a gene. Germline CDR1 reads SGDLS; CDR2 reads YYNGEE. The CDR3 contains 15 residues. The CDR3 DNA is TGTGCCAGCAGCGTACGAAGCGGGAGTATCAATGAGCAGTTCTTC. It encodes CASSVRSGSINEQFF.

The V and J genes are TRBV5-1 and TRBJ1-2; 9 bases fit TRBD1. The CDR3 is made up of 16 amino acids. The V segment lost 0 bases and the J segment 8 bases; nucleotides outside the gene matches: 11. Per the germline V gene, CDR1 is SGHRS and CDR2 is YFSETQ. This CDR3 is CASSLGGSDRGSGYTF. CDR3 nucleotide sequence: TGCGCCAGCAGCTTGGGTGGATCGGACAGGGGAAGCGGCTACACCTTC.

This chain uses TRBV5-1 with TRBJ2-5; D gene uncertain. Deletions cut 0 bases from V and 4 bases from J, with 7 bases between. The CDR3 is made up of 13 amino acids. Germline CDR1 is SGHRS and CDR2 is YFSETQ. In DNA form, the CDR3 reads TGCGCCAGCAGCTTGGCTGCCGGAGAGACCCAGTACTTC. Translated, it gives CASSLAAGETQYF.